The 10 T cell receptor beta chains listed next were all sequenced from one sample in a study of T cell clusters in autoimmune cytopenias. One tube held mixed TRB-A and TRB-B primer pools for touch-down PCR. TCRdb reprocessed the multiplex PCR reads, keeping one entry per CDR3 protein, no DNA. This listing includes several thousand distinct CDR3 sequences. TRB amplification used roughly 250 ng of peripheral blood genomic DNA. The material sequenced was peripheral blood. These receptors all stem from a human donor with an autoimmune cytopenia or autoimmune hepatitis (not recorded which).

This clonotype registers medium-sized by frequency. V is TRBV18 and J is TRBJ2-2; TCRdb designates TRBD1, a call that cannot be tested without DNA. The germline V gene has CDR1 KGHSH and CDR2 LQKENI. The CDR3 is 15 residues long. This CDR3 is CASSPTGVNTGELFF.

The chain carries TRBV6-1 and TRBJ1-6; TCRdb returns TRBD1, unconfirmable since there is no DNA. The CDR3 sequence is 17 residues long. Germline CDR1 is MNHNS and CDR2 is SASEGT. Here the CDR3 reads CASSYDQGQGAGSPLHF.

This chain connects TRBV5-1 to TRBJ1-2; TCRdb lists TRBD1, though no DNA is available to test this call. This CDR3 is built from 13 residues. In germline, CDR1 is SGHRS, CDR2 YFSETQ. The CDR3 protein is CASSLDDSYGYTF.

This clonotype is medium-sized (0.01 to 0.1%) by frequency. The genes are TRBV5-5 and TRBJ1-5; absent DNA, TCRdb's TRBD1 call cannot be checked. In germline, CDR1 is SGHKS, CDR2 YYEKEE (reference sequence). This CDR3 has 14 residues. CDR3 sequence reads: CASRAGTANQPQHF.

Judged by frequency, this clonotype is medium-sized (0.01 to 0.1%). V and J are TRBV6-2 or TRBV6-3 and TRBJ2-5; TCRdb picks TRBD1, but there is no DNA to check that call. Germline V gene lookup returns CDR1 MNHEY and CDR2 SVGEGT. The CDR3 has 13 amino acids. This chain's CDR3 is CASNRDRGETQYF.

According to its frequency, this clonotype is medium-sized. The rearrangement uses TRBV19 and TRBJ2-3; TCRdb proposes TRBD1, but this gene call is untestable without DNA. Germline-derived CDR1 and CDR2 are LNHDA and SQIVND (reference sequence). The CDR3 covers 13 residues. This CDR3 is CASSTWTEDTQYF.

V and J are TRBV20-1 and TRBJ2-1; the D call of TRBD2 rests on TCRdb alone, since no DNA is present to check it. CDR1 is DFQATT, CDR2 SNEGSKA, per germline (reference sequence). There are 16 residues in the CDR3. The CDR3 loop is CSARVPAGVMRDEQFF.

This clonotype is called medium-sized based on its frequency. This sequence joins TRBV24-1 and TRBJ2-1; as DNA is missing, the TRBD1 call by TCRdb cannot be tested. CDR1 and CDR2 (germline): KGHDR, SFDVKD. This CDR3 spans 13 amino acids. The CDR3 sequence: CATSAGTVDEQFF.

The rearrangement joins TRBV20-1 to TRBJ1-4. The CDR3 is made up of 14 amino acids. In germline, CDR1 is DFQATT, CDR2 SNEGSKA (reference sequence). The CDR3 region is CSARDQGSPLKLFF.

The chain employs TRBV6-1 and TRBJ2-3; the D call from TCRdb, TRBD1, cannot be confirmed without DNA. The CDR3 sequence is 14 residues long. In germline, CDR1 is MNHNS, CDR2 SASEGT. CDR3 sequence: CASSDGTGCDTQYF.